These 21 T cell receptor beta chains were all obtained from the same sample, sequenced in a study of vaccination and CD4 T cells after COVID-19. The treatment denotes: roughly ten-day PBMC culture with coronavirus spike peptide pools or control peptides (ViraFEST assay). Their antigens are not known. Sequencing of cultured CD4+ T cell DNA used the Oncomine TCR Beta short-read assay. Each CDR3 protein gets one entry after TCRdb re-called the PCR reads with MiXCR. The sample holds approximately 23,000 distinct CDR3 sequences, approximately 50% seen once. Sample: CD4+ T cells from blood, cultured in vitro, taken before SARS-CoV-2 vaccination. The receptors stem from a human donor who received a COVID-19 vaccine.

The rearrangement links TRBV18 to TRBJ1-5; no clear D. The germline CDR1 and CDR2 sequences are KGHSH and LQKENI. Trimming stripped 2 bases from V and 0 bases from J, with 5 bases between. This CDR3 is 14 amino acids long. The CDR3 reads CASSPGVSNQPQHF. CDR3 nucleotides: TGTGCCAGCTCACCAGGGGTTAGCAATCAGCCCCAGCATTTT.

This clonotype was detected a few times. This chain connects TRBV24-1 to TRBJ1-4, with D unresolved. The CDR3 extends over 12 amino acids. Germline V gene data show CDR1 as KGHDR and CDR2 as SFDVKD. Trimming left V 4 bases short and J 8 bases short, with 7 bases between. The CDR3 nucleotides are TGTGCCACCAGTGACTGGGAAGAAAAACTGTTTTTT. This codes for CATSDWEEKLFF.

The chain combines TRBV7-9 with TRBJ1-5; perhaps TRBD1 as D (6 bases). Between the trimmed V and J ends, which lost 1 base and 7 bases, there was a span of 14 bases. The CDR3 runs to 15 residues. Germline-derived CDR1 and CDR2 are SEHNR and FQNEAQ (reference sequence). CDR3: CASSLGGAIGQPQHF. The DNA for the CDR3 is TGTGCCAGCAGCTTAGGGGGGGCCATTGGGCAGCCCCAGCATTTT. Full variable domain (remainder filled in from reference TRBV7-9 and TRBJ1-5): DTGVSQNPRHKITKRGQNVTFRCDPISEHNRLYWYRQTLGQGPEFLTYFQNEAQLEKSRLLSDRFSAERPKGSFSTLEIQRTEQGDSAMYLCASSLGGAIGQPQHFGDGTRLSIL.

This clonotype has more than one count but fewer than ten. The V gene is TRBV6-1, the J gene TRBJ1-2, with a weak D call TRBD1 (5 bases). This CDR3 is 14 amino acids long. Looked up from germline, CDR1 is MNHNS and CDR2 is SASEGT. Between the trimmed V and J ends, which lost 6 bases and 8 bases, there was a span of 19 bases. As DNA, the CDR3 is TGTGCCAGCAGCAGAGTGTCGGGGGGAGTCGGCTACACCTTC. Amino acids: CASSRVSGGVGYTF.

The chain combines TRBV2 with TRBJ1-2, with 9 nucleotides matching TRBD1. V gave up 6 bases and J gave up 0 bases; unmatched junction bases: 5. CDR3 size: 15 residues. The germline gives CDR1 SNHLY, CDR2 FYNNEI. CDR3 in amino acids: CASRTGGPPNYGYTF. DNA of the CDR3: TGTGCCAGCAGAACAGGGGGCCCCCCTAACTATGGCTACACCTTC. Full variable domain (outside the CDR3, taken from reference TRBV2 and TRBJ1-2): EPEVTQTPSHQVTQMGQEVILRCVPISNHLYFYWYRQILGQKVEFLVSFYNNEISEKSEIFDDQFSVERPDGSNFTLKIRSTKLEDSAMYFCASRTGGPPNYGYTFGSGTRLTVV.

This chain connects TRBV5-6 to TRBJ1-5; 9 bases agree with TRBD1. Per the germline V gene, CDR1 is SGHDT and CDR2 is YYEEEE. Trimming took 4 bases from V and 6 from J; bases not matched to a gene: 8. The CDR3 runs 15 residues. CDR3 residues: CASSLTGGLGQPQHF. CDR3 sequence (DNA): TGTGCCAGCAGCCTGACAGGGGGTCTGGGTCAGCCCCAGCATTTT.

The chain has TRBV20-1 and TRBJ1-3; perhaps TRBD1 as D (6 bases). The germline CDR1 and CDR2 sequences are DFQATT and SNEGSKA (reference sequence). Trimming pared 4 bases from V and 4 bases from J, leaving 17 bases between. CDR3 length: 15 residues. CDR3 amino acids: CSANWGGGSGNTIYF. CDR3 DNA: TGCAGTGCTAACTGGGGAGGGGGGAGCGGAAACACCATATATTTT.

The chain is built from TRBV20-1 and TRBJ1-1; perhaps TRBD1 as D (6 bases). CDR1 is DFQATT, CDR2 SNEGSKA, per germline (reference sequence). This CDR3 has 15 amino acids. Trimming removed 0 bases at V and 1 base at J, with 12 bases between. This CDR3 is CSAREPGVGNTEAFF. The DNA for the CDR3 is TGCAGTGCTAGAGAACCAGGGGTTGGGAACACTGAAGCTTTCTTT.

The chain joins TRBV12-3 or TRBV12-4 to TRBJ2-3; a weak D match, TRBD2 (5 bases). V lost 5 bases and J 0 bases, leaving 18 bases between the germline ends. The CDR3 totals 17 residues. This CDR3 reads CASSLRPSYTSTDTQYF. The CDR3 DNA follows: TGTGCCAGCAGTCTCCGACCTAGCTACACCAGCACAGATACGCAGTATTTT.

This clonotype showed up just a few times. The chain joins TRBV19 to TRBJ1-1; 7 bases match TRBD1. The CDR3 extends over 15 amino acids. From germline, CDR1 is LNHDA and CDR2 SQIVND (reference sequence). After removal of 4 bases from V and 1 base from J, the junction contained 6 bases not matched to a gene. The CDR3 loop reads CASSRQGVRNTEAFF. The CDR3 DNA is TGTGCCAGTAGTAGACAGGGTGTCCGGAACACTGAAGCTTTCTTT.

This clonotype was seen more than once but under ten times. The chain joins TRBV6-1 to TRBJ2-7; D remains unclear. V lost 1 base and J 2 bases, leaving 9 bases between the germline ends. CDR1 is MNHNS and CDR2 is SASEGT in the germline V gene. The CDR3 contains 14 residues. CDR3 sequence reads: CASSEEGPTYEQYF. CDR3 in DNA: TGTGCCAGCAGTGAAGAGGGCCCCACCTACGAGCAGTACTTC.

The rearrangement joins TRBV28 to TRBJ1-2; weak D call: TRBD1 (6 bases). The CDR3 is 16 residues long. In germline, CDR1 is MDHEN, CDR2 SYDVKM. The V and J ends lost 2 bases and 0 bases respectively, with 13 bases between them. The CDR3 here is CASSLIYRDSNYGYTF. CDR3 bases: TGTGCCAGCAGTTTAATCTACAGGGATTCTAACTATGGCTACACCTTC.

The chain recombines TRBV3-1 with TRBJ1-1; no clear D gene. Looked up from germline, CDR1 is LGHDT and CDR2 is YNNKEL (reference sequence). With 4 bases removed from V and 2 bases from J, the gap between germline ends came to 17 bases. The CDR3 is 16 residues long. The CDR3 sequence: CASSLTGGRSNTEAFF. CDR3 DNA: TGTGCCAGCAGCCTTACCGGCGGCAGGAGTAACACTGAAGCTTTCTTT.

V is TRBV4-2 and J is TRBJ2-3, with 8 bases lining up with TRBD2. The CDR3 has 17 amino acids. The germline CDR1 and CDR2 sequences are LGHNA and YNFKEQ. The trim removed 0 bases at V and 2 bases at J, leaving 7 bases unmatched. CDR3 in amino acids: CASSQDGASGLTDTQYF. For the CDR3, the DNA is TGTGCCAGCAGCCAAGATGGGGCTAGCGGGCTCACAGATACGCAGTATTTT.

The chain uses TRBV12-3 or TRBV12-4 and TRBJ2-3; D might be TRBD2 (6 bases). The CDR3 sequence is 14 residues long. V was cut by 3 bases and J by 2 bases, with 9 bases left in between. CDR3 DNA: TGTGCCAGCAGTTTCGCGGGATCCACAGATACGCAGTATTTT. Amino acids: CASSFAGSTDTQYF.

This clonotype was observed a few times. V gene TRBV7-6 combines with J gene TRBJ1-6; no firm D call. Trimming took 6 bases from V and 0 from J, leaving 6 bases between them. CDR3 length: 14 amino acids. In germline, CDR1 is SGHVS, CDR2 FNYEAQ. The CDR3 DNA is TGTGCCAGCAGTGGCGGCTCCTATAATTCACCCCTCCACTTT. Amino acid sequence: CASSGGSYNSPLHF.

This clonotype was found a few times. The chain's CDR3 is CASSADSNEQFF. CDR3 nucleotides: TGTGCCAGCAGCGCCGACAGCAATGAGCAGTTCTTC. The V and J genes are TRBV2 and TRBJ2-1; D is possibly TRBD1 (5 bases). Germline lookup yields CDR1 SNHLY and CDR2 FYNNEI. V lost 6 bases to trimming and J lost 6 bases, with 9 bases between them. There are 12 residues in the CDR3.

The chain employs TRBV2 and TRBJ1-6, with D unclear. This CDR3 is 16 amino acids long. V was shortened by 6 bases and J by 7 bases, with 19 bases between the two germline ends. Germline V gene data show CDR1 as SNHLY and CDR2 as FYNNEI. The CDR3 loop is CASRVVTLRRNSPLHF. As DNA, the CDR3 is TGTGCCAGCAGGGTTGTAACACTTAGACGGAATTCACCCCTCCACTTT.

For the CDR3, the DNA is TGTGCCAGCAGCTTAGGAGACGTGAGCACTGAAGCTTTCTTT. It translates to CASSLGDVSTEAFF. V is TRBV7-9 and J is TRBJ1-1, with D unclear. The length of the CDR3 is 14 residues. The germline V gene has CDR1 SEHNR and CDR2 FQNEAQ (reference sequence). V dropped 1 base and J dropped 4 bases, with 10 bases sitting between them. The variable domain in full, with the rest retrieved from reference TRBV7-9 and TRBJ1-1, is DTGVSQNPRHKITKRGQNVTFRCDPISEHNRLYWYRQTLGQGPEFLTYFQNEAQLEKSRLLSDRFSAERPKGSFSTLEIQRTEQGDSAMYLCASSLGDVSTEAFFGQGTRLTVV.

Here the CDR3 DNA reads TGCAGTGCTGGACGACTAGCGGGGGGGTTCTACAATGAGCAGTTCTTC. It encodes CSAGRLAGGFYNEQFF. The V and J genes are TRBV20-1 and TRBJ2-1, with TRBD2 matching 14 bases. This CDR3 has 16 residues. Germline V CDR1 and CDR2: DFQATT, SNEGSKA (reference sequence). Germline trimming cut 5 bases from V and 3 bases from J; bases unmatched to any gene: 6.

The chain has TRBV29-1 and TRBJ1-1; D is ambiguous. V was clipped by 2 bases and J by 1 base, with 20 bases between them. The CDR3 sequence is 17 residues long. The germline gives CDR1 SQVTM, CDR2 ANQGSEA. CDR3 protein: CSVEKLGRIAKNTEAFF. In nucleotides, the CDR3 is TGCAGCGTTGAAAAATTGGGAAGGATAGCAAAGAACACTGAAGCTTTCTTT.